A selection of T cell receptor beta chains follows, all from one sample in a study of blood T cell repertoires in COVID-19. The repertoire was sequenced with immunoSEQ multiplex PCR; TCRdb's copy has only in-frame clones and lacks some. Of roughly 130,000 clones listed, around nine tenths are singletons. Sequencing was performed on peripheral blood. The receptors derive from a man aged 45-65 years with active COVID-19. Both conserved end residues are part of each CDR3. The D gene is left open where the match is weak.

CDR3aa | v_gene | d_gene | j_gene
CASSEGDRGGTEAFF | TRBV25-1 | TRBD1 | TRBJ1-1
CASSPPGTGGFSSYNEQFF | TRBV18 | TRBD1 | TRBJ2-1
CASSLNLFTDTQYF | TRBV11-3 | - | TRBJ2-3
CASSAGTRNQPQHF | TRBV2 | - | TRBJ1-5
CASSLTGNTEAFF | TRBV5-1 | - | TRBJ1-1
CASSLGMGGNEQFF | TRBV11-2 | TRBD2 | TRBJ2-1
CASGPGQGLTGELFF | TRBV12-5 | TRBD1 | TRBJ2-2
CASSLGGTVLNEKLFF | TRBV11-3 | TRBD1 | TRBJ1-4
CASSTGPSDRGSIEQFF | TRBV18 | TRBD1 | TRBJ2-1
CASSPTGGVYQPQHF | TRBV14 | TRBD1 | TRBJ1-5
CASSQDIGNEQFF | TRBV14 | - | TRBJ2-1
CATSRDGTVNTEAFF | TRBV15 | - | TRBJ1-1
CASSETVKVTDTQYF | TRBV9 | - | TRBJ2-3
CSVGGELGGQETQYF | TRBV29-1 | TRBD2 | TRBJ2-5
CASLRYPSGANVLTF | TRBV6-5 | - | TRBJ2-6
CALLTVSYNEQFF | TRBV30 | - | TRBJ2-1
CASRGQAGNTIYF | TRBV6-5 | TRBD1 | TRBJ1-3
CASSFQGLAQHF | TRBV19 | - | TRBJ1-5